What follows describes a single T cell receptor (beta chain). This sample is drawn from a study of shared clonotypes between healthy human individuals. The germline gives CDR1 SGHRS, CDR2 YFSETQ. This CDR3 has 13 amino acids. V was pared by 4 bases and J by 5 bases, with 6 bases of the junction left unmatched. Measured with immunoSEQ multiplex PCR; TCRdb has only the in-frame clones, and not every one. The table has about 2.1 million clones, approximately 94% seen once. In the naive CD8 group, cells lacked CD45RO and were positively selected for CCR7, so terminally differentiated effector memory CD45RA+ cells were left out.

V and J are TRBV5-1 and TRBJ2-7; 7 positions agree with TRBD1. This TCR came from a man younger than 35 in good health. Some clones in this sample may be carry-over from other donors' samples. Sequencing was performed on naive CD8+ T cells from PBMCs. Here the CDR3 DNA reads TGCGCCAGCAGCGCAAGGGACAGCCACGAGCAGTACTTC. Encoded protein: CASSARDSHEQYF.